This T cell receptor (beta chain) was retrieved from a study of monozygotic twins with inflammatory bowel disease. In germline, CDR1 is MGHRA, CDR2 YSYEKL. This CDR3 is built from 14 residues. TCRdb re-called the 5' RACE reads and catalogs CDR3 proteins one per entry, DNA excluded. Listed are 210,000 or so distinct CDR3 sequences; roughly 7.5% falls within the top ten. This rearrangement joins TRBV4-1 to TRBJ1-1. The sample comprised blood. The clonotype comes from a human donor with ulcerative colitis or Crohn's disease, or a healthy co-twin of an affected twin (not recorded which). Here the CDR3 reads CASSQDRGGNEAFF.